A selection of T cell receptor beta chains follows, all from one sample in a study of T cells after yellow fever vaccination. MiXCR, applied by TCRdb to the 5' RACE reads, yields one record per CDR3 protein. The sample holds 200,000 to 300,000 distinct CDR3 sequences; 6.9% are singletons and the top ten take roughly 0.93%. The material sequenced was CD4+ T cells sorted from PBMCs, taken 15 days after the yellow fever booster vaccination. The receptors were sampled from a man aged 30-40 years who received the YFV17D yellow fever vaccine. Each CDR3 is given without its conserved first and last residue.

v_gene	j_gene	CDR3aa
TRBV20-1	TRBJ2-3	SALRGRIADTQY
TRBV12-3/TRBV12-4	TRBJ1-1	ASNIGASGTEAF
TRBV7-2	TRBJ2-7	PSSWRLGGSYEQY
TRBV27	TRBJ2-1	ASSPGSPFYNEQF
TRBV12-3/TRBV12-4	TRBJ2-3	ASSRDRGPITQY
TRBV6-5	TRBJ2-1	ATEGPRSYNEQF
TRBV5-1	TRBJ1-1	ASSEQGFGNTEAF
TRBV20-1	TRBJ2-2	SATSSGSPGELF
TRBV7-9	TRBJ1-3	ASSFWEGRNTIY
TRBV14	TRBJ2-5	ASSQSRTSGSRGTLETQY
TRBV5-1	TRBJ2-6	ASSLDLRLAGSSGANVLT
TRBV20-1	TRBJ1-2	SARQGAANYGYT
TRBV5-1	TRBJ2-2	ASKRTGDTGELF
TRBV20-1	TRBJ1-2	SASKDGELGF
TRBV20-1	TRBJ2-7	SAAISGSAYEQY
TRBV19	TRBJ2-2	ASGGLGNTGELF
TRBV12-3/TRBV12-4	TRBJ1-6	ASSLGRGNYNSPLH
TRBV4-1	TRBJ2-5	ASSQGHSQETQY
TRBV6-5	TRBJ1-5	ASRKGNQPQH
TRBV12-5	TRBJ2-7	ASAPGRVPYEQY